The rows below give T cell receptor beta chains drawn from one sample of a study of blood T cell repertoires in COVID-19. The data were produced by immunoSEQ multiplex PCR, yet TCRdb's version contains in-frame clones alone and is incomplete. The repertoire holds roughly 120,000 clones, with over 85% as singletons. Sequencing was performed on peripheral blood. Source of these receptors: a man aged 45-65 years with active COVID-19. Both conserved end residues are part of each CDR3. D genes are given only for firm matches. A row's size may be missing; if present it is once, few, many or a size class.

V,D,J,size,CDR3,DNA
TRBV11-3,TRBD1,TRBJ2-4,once,CASSRHGTEKNIQYF,TGTGCCAGCAGCCGACACGGGACAGAGAAAAACATTCAGTACTTC
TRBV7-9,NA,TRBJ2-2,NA,CASSLATGGVNTGELFF,TGTGCCAGCAGCTTAGCAACCGGCGGGGTGAACACCGGGGAGCTGTTTTTT
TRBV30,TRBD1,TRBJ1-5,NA,CAWTTGELGNQPQHF,TGTGCCTGGACTACAGGGGAATTAGGCAATCAGCCCCAGCATTTT
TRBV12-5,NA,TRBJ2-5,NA,CASGFNRARTQYF,TGTGCTAGTGGTTTTAACAGAGCCAGGACCCAGTACTTC
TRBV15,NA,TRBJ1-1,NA,CATSSQANTEAFF,TGTGCCACCAGCAGTCAGGCAAACACTGAAGCTTTCTTT
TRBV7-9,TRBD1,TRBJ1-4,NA,CASSLQGGTEKLFF,TGTGCCAGCAGCCTACAGGGGGGTACTGAAAAACTGTTTTTT
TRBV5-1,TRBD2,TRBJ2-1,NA,CASSSGLAGGSEQFF,TGCGCCAGCAGCTCCGGACTAGCGGGAGGGAGTGAGCAGTTCTTC
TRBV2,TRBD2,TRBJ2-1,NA,CASREAGTSGVNEQFF,TGTGCCAGCAGAGAAGCAGGGACTAGCGGGGTCAATGAGCAGTTCTTC
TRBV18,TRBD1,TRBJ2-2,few,CASSHPQGAGELFF,TGTGCCAGCTCACATCCACAGGGGGCCGGGGAGCTGTTTTTT
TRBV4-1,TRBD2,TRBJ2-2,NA,CASSLAGGIDGWLFF,TGCGCCAGCAGCTTAGCGGGGGGCATCGATGGGTGGCTGTTTTTT
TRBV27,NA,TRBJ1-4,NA,CASRTGLNEKLFF,TGTGCCAGCAGAACGGGACTCAATGAAAAACTGTTTTTT
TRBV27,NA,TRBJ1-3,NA,CASTSLGPDTIYF,TGTGCCAGCACCTCCCTAGGCCCAGACACCATATATTTT
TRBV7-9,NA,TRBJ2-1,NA,CASSPKGVYNEQFF,TGTGCCAGCAGCCCAAAGGGGGTTTACAATGAGCAGTTCTTC
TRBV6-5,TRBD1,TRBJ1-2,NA,CASKGTGSDLRGYTF,TGTGCCAGCAAGGGGACAGGGTCCGATCTGAGGGGCTACACCTTC
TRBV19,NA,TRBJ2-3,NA,CASGGLSSTDTQYF,TGTGCCAGTGGGGGCCTATCTAGCACAGATACGCAGTATTTT
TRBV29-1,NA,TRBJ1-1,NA,CSVEARETTEAFF,TGCAGCGTTGAAGCCAGGGAAACGACTGAAGCTTTCTTT
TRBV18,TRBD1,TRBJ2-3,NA,CASSQDRGKGGTDTQYF,TGTGCCAGCTCCCAAGACAGGGGAAAAGGAGGCACAGATACGCAGTATTTT
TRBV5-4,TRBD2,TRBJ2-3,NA,CASSLVGGGAKDTQYF,TGTGCCAGCAGCTTGGTCGGCGGGGGGGCCAAGGATACGCAGTATTTT
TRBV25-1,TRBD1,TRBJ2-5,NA,CASSEHGTGKETQYF,TGTGCCAGCAGTGAACACGGGACAGGAAAAGAGACCCAGTACTTC
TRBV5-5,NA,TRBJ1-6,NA,CASSLTYFSSYNSPLHF,TGTGCCAGCAGCCTGACTTATTTTAGCTCCTATAATTCACCCCTCCACTTT
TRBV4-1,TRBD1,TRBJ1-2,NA,CASSQDEQGALNGYTF,TGCGCCAGCAGCCAAGATGAACAGGGGGCTCTCAATGGCTACACCTTC
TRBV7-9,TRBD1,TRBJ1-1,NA,CASSKLGQFGTEAFF,TGTGCTAGCAGCAAGCTGGGACAGTTTGGTACTGAAGCTTTCTTT
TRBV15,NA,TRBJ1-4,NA,CATSRSDFLDEKLFF,TGTGCCACCAGCCGCTCGGACTTCTTAGACGAAAAACTGTTTTTT
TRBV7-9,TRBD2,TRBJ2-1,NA,CASSLVVGGPAYNEQFF,TGTGCCAGCAGCTTAGTCGTGGGAGGGCCCGCCTACAATGAGCAGTTCTTC
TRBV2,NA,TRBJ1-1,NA,CASRTANTEAFF,TGTGCCAGTCGAACAGCGAACACTGAAGCTTTCTTT
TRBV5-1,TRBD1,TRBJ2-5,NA,CASTSGQGLTETQYF,TGCGCCAGCACCTCCGGACAGGGGCTTACAGAGACCCAGTACTTC
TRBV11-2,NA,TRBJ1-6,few,CASSLALGTNSPLHF,TGTGCCAGCAGCTTAGCTCTGGGCACCAATTCACCCCTCCACTTT
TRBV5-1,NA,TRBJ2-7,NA,CASSLSGSSYEQYF,TGCGCCAGCAGCTTGTCGGGGAGCTCCTACGAGCAGTACTTC
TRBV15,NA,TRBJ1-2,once,CATSRVVARLSLGYTF,TGTGCCACCAGCAGAGTTGTGGCTCGACTTTCCCTTGGCTACACCTTC
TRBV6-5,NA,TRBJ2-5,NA,CASSYRRQETQYF,TGTGCCAGCAGTTACCGCAGGCAAGAGACCCAGTACTTC
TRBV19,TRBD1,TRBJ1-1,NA,CASSRGDRGLVNTEAFF,TGTGCCAGTAGTAGAGGGGACAGGGGGCTTGTGAACACTGAAGCTTTCTTT
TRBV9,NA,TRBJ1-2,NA,CASSPGTLEAYGYTF,TGTGCCAGCAGCCCGGGGACACTCGAAGCTTATGGCTACACCTTC
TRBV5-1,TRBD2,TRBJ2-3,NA,CASSLGYKREGPDTQYF,TGCGCCAGCAGCTTGGGCTACAAGCGGGAGGGCCCAGATACGCAGTATTTT
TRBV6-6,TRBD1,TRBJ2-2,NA,CASSPRSGTGRGTGELFF,TGTGCCAGCAGTCCCCGATCCGGGACAGGGAGGGGGACCGGGGAGCTGTTTTTT
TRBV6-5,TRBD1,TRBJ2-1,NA,CASRKGQVGVNEQFF,TGTGCCAGCAGGAAGGGACAGGTCGGGGTAAATGAGCAGTTCTTC
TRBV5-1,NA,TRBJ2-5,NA,CASSVGTGAGRQETQYF,TGCGCCAGCAGCGTAGGGACTGGGGCGGGCAGACAAGAGACCCAGTACTTC
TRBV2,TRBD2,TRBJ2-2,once,CASRVAGGLATGELFF,TGTGCCAGCAGAGTAGCGGGAGGGCTCGCCACCGGGGAGCTGTTTTTT
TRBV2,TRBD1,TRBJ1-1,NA,CASRGQGAMNTEAFF,TGTGCCAGCCGGGGACAGGGGGCAATGAACACTGAAGCTTTCTTT
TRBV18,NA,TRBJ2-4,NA,CASSPPEGAPKNIQYF,TGTGCCAGCTCACCACCGGAAGGGGCGCCCAAAAACATTCAGTACTTC
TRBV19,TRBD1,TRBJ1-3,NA,CASSIPRQGDDGNTIYF,TGTGCCAGTAGTATCCCCCGACAGGGGGACGACGGAAACACCATATATTTT
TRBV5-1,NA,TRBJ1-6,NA,CASSSDSPSSYNSPLHF,TGCGCCAGCAGCTCAGACAGCCCGAGCTCCTATAATTCACCCCTCCACTTT
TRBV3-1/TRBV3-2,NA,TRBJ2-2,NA,CASSQGAATGELFF,TGTGCCAGCAGCCAGGGGGCAGCCACCGGGGAGCTGTTTTTT
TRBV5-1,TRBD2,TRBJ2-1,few,CASSLSGGSYNEQFF,TGCGCCAGCAGCTTAAGCGGGGGCTCCTACAATGAGCAGTTCTTC
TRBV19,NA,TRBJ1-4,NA,CASTLRGYEKLFF,TGTGCCAGTACCCTACGGGGATATGAAAAACTGTTTTTT
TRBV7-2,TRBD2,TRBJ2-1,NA,CASSLAPSGGVGYNEQFF,TGTGCCAGCAGCTTAGCTCCTAGCGGGGGGGTTGGCTACAATGAGCAGTTCTTC
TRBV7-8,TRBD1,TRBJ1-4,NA,CASSSTGTGYEKLFF,TGTGCCAGCAGCTCGACCGGGACAGGGTATGAAAAACTGTTTTTT
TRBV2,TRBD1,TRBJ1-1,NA,CASNSLQGARTEAFF,TGTGCCAGCAATTCCCTTCAGGGGGCACGGACTGAAGCTTTCTTT
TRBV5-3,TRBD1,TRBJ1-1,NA,CARSLSRQGGNTEAFF,TGTGCCAGAAGCTTGAGTAGACAGGGAGGGAACACTGAAGCTTTCTTT
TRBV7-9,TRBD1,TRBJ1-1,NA,CASSSQGGDTEAFF,TGTGCCAGCAGTTCACAGGGGGGCGACACTGAAGCTTTCTTT
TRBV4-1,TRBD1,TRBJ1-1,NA,CASRGTGVTEAFF,TGCGCCAGCAGGGGGACAGGGGTCACTGAAGCTTTCTTT
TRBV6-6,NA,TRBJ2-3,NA,CASRATDTQYF,TGTGCCAGCCGCGCCACAGATACGCAGTATTTT
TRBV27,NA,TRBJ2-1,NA,CASSNSDSQPFSEQFF,TGTGCCAGCAGTAACTCGGACAGCCAACCCTTCAGTGAGCAGTTCTTC
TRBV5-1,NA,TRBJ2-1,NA,CASSLAEGHYNEQFF,TGCGCCAGCAGCTTGGCCGAAGGACACTACAATGAGCAGTTCTTC